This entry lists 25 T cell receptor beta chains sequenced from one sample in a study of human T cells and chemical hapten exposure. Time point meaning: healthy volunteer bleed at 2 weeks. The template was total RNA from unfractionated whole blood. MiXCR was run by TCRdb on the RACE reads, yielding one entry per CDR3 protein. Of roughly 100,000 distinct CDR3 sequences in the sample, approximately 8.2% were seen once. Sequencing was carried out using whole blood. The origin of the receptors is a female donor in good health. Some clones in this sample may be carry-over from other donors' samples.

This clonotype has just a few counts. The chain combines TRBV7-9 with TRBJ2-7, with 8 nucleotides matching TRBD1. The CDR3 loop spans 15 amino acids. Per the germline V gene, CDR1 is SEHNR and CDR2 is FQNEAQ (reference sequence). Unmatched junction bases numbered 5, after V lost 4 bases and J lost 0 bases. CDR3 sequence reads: CASSWGQASSYEQYF. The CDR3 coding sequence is TGTGCCAGCAGCTGGGGACAGGCGAGCTCCTACGAGCAGTACTTC.

The CDR3 reads CASSSGTGFTDTQYF. The CDR3 DNA follows: TGTGCCAGCAGTTCCGGGACAGGGTTCACAGATACGCAGTATTTT. The genes are TRBV28 and TRBJ2-3; 9 bases align to TRBD1. Germline V CDR1 and CDR2: MDHEN, SYDVKM. The CDR3 runs 15 residues. V lost 4 bases and J lost 2; bases outside the gene matches: 4.

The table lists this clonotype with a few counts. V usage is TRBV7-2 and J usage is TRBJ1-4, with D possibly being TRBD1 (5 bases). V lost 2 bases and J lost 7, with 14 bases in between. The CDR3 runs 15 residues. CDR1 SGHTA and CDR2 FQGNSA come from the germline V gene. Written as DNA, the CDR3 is TGTGCCAGCAGCTTACGTGGCAGGGTCGGTGAAAAACTGTTTTTT. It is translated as CASSLRGRVGEKLFF.

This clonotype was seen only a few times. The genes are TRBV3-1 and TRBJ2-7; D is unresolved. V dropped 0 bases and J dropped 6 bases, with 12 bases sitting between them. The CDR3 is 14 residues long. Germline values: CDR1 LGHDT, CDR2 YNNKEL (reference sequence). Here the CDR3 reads CASSQDSAWGEQYF. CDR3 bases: TGTGCCAGCAGCCAAGATTCTGCGTGGGGCGAGCAGTACTTC.

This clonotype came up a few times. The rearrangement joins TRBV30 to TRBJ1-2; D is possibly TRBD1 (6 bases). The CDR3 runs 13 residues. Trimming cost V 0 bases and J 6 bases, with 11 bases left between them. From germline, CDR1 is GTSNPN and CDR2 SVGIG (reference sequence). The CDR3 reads CAWSVEGGDGYTF. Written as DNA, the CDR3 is TGTGCCTGGAGTGTTGAGGGGGGGGATGGCTACACCTTC.

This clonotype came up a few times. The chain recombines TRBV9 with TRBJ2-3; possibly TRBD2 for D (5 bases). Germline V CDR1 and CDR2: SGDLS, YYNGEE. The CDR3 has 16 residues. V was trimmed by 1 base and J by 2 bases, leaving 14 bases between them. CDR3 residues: CASSVTAGPPTDTQYF. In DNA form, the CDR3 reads TGTGCCAGCAGCGTAACGGCGGGTCCACCCACAGATACGCAGTATTTT.

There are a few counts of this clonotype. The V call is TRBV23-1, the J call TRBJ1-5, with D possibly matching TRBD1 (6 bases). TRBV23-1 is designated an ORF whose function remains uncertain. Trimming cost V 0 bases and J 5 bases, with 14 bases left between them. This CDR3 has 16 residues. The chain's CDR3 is CASSQSKPRGHQPQHF. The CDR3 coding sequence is TGCGCCAGCAGTCAATCAAAGCCCAGGGGACATCAGCCCCAGCATTTT.

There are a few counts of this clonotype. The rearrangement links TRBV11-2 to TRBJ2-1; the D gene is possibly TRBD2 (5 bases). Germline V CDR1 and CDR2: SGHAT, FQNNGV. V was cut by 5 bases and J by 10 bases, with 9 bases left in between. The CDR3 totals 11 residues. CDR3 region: CASSPGLEQFF. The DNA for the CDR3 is TGTGCCAGCAGCCCGGGATTAGAGCAGTTCTTC.

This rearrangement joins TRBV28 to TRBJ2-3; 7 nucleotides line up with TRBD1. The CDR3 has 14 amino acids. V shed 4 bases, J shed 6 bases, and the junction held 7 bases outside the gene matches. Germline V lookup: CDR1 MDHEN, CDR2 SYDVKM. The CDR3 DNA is TGTGCCAGCAGTTACGGCCCACAGGGGGATACGCAGTATTTT. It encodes CASSYGPQGDTQYF.

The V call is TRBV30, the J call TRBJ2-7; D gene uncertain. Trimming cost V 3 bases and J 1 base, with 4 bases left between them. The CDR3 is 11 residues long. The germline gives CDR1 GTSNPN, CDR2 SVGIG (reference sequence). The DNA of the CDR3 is TGTGCCTGGAGCTTGTCCTACGAGCAGTACTTC. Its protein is CAWSLSYEQYF.

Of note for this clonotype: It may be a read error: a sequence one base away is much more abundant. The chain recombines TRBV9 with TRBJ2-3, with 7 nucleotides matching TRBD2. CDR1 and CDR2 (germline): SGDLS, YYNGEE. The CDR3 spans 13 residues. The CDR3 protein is CVSSVPSGDTQYF. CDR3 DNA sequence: TGTGTCAGCAGCGTTCCTAGCGGAGATACGCAGTATTTT.

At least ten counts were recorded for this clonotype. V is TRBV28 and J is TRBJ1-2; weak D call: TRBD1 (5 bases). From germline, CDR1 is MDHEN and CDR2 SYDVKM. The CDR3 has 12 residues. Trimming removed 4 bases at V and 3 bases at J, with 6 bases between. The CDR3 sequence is CASSSTDYGYTF. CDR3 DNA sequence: TGTGCCAGCAGTTCGACAGACTATGGCTACACCTTC.

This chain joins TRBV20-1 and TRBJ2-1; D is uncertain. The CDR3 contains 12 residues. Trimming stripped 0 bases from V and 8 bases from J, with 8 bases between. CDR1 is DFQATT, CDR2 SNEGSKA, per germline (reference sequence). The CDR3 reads CSAREIGDEQFF. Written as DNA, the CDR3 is TGCAGTGCTAGAGAAATAGGCGATGAGCAGTTCTTC.

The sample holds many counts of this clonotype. The CDR3 loop is CASSQDQWMNTEAFF. CDR3 sequence (DNA): TGCGCCAGCAGCCAAGATCAGTGGATGAACACTGAAGCTTTCTTT. V is TRBV4-3 and J is TRBJ1-1; D unclear. This CDR3 is built from 15 residues. Germline V gives CDR1 LGHNA, CDR2 YSLEER. Trimming shortened V by 0 bases and J by 0 bases, and 8 bases separated the two germline ends.

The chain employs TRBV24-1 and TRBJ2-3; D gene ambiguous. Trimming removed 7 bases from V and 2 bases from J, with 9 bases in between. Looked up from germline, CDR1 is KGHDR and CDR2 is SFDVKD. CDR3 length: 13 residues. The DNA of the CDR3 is TGTGCCACCAGGGGGTTGACCACAGATACGCAGTATTTT. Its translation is CATRGLTTDTQYF.

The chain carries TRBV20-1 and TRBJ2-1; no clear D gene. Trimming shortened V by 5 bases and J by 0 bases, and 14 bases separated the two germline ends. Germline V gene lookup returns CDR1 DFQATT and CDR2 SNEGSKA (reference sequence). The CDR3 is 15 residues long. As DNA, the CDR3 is TGCAGTGCTCAAGAGATGGGTAACTCCTACAATGAGCAGTTCTTC. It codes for CSAQEMGNSYNEQFF.

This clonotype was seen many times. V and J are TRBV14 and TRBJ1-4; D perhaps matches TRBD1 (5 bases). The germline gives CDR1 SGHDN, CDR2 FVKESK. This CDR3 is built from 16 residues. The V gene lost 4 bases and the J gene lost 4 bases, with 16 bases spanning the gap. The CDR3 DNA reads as TGTGCCAGCAGCCGCTCAAACTTGGGGCTTAATGAAAAACTGTTTTTT. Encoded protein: CASSRSNLGLNEKLFF.

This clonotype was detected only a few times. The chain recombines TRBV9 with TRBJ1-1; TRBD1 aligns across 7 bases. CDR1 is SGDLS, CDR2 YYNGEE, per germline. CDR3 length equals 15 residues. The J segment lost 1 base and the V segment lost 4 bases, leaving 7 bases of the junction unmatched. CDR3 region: CASSTEGAKNTEAFF. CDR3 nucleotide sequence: TGTGCCAGCAGCACCGAGGGGGCAAAGAACACTGAAGCTTTCTTT.

CDR3 sequence reads: CSVDLSSTDTQYF. The CDR3 coding sequence is TGCAGCGTTGACCTATCCAGCACAGATACGCAGTATTTT. This chain links TRBV29-1 with TRBJ2-3, with no clear D. This CDR3 contains 13 residues. The germline V gene has CDR1 SQVTM and CDR2 ANQGSEA. V dropped 3 bases and J dropped 0 bases, with 7 bases sitting between them.

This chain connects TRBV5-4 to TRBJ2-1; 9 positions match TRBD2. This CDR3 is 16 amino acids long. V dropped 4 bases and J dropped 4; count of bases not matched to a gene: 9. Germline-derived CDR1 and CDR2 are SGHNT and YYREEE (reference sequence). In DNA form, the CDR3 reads TGTGCCAGCAGCCGAATGGCGGGAGGGCCTTACAATGAGCAGTTCTTC. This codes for CASSRMAGGPYNEQFF. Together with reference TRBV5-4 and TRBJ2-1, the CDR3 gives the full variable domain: ETGVTQSPTHLIKTRGQQVTLRCSSQSGHNTVSWYQQALGQGPQFIFQYYREEENGRGNFPPRFSGLQFPNYSSELNVNALELDDSALYLCASSRMAGGPYNEQFFGPGTRLTVL.

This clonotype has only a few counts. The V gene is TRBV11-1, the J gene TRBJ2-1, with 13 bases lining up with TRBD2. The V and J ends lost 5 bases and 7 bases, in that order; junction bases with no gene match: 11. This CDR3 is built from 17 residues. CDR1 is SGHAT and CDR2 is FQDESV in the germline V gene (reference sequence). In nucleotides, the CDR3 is TGTGCCAGCAGCCGCCCGACTAGCGGGAGGCGGGGGAATGAGCAGTTCTTC. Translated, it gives CASSRPTSGRRGNEQFF. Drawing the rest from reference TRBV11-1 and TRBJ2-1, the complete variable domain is EAEVAQSPRYKITEKSQAVAFWCDPISGHATLYWYRQILGQGPELLVQFQDESVVDDSQLPKDRFSAERLKGVDSTLKIQPAELGDSAMYLCASSRPTSGRRGNEQFFGPGTRLTVL.

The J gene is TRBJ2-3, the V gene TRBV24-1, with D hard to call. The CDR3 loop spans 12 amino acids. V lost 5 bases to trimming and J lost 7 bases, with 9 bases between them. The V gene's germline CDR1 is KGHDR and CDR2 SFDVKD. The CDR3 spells CATSAMGYTQYF. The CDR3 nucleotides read TGTGCCACCAGTGCCATGGGGTATACGCAGTATTTT.

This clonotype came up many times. The DNA of the CDR3 is TGTGCCAGCAGCTTAGTGGGACAGGGGGACTACGAGCAGTACTTC. This sequence encodes CASSLVGQGDYEQYF. The V call is TRBV7-9, the J call TRBJ2-7; 11 nucleotides line up with TRBD1. The CDR3 runs to 15 residues. With 1 base clipped from V and 3 bases from J, the junction kept 2 bases outside the gene matches. Germline CDR1 reads SEHNR; CDR2 reads FQNEAQ (reference sequence).

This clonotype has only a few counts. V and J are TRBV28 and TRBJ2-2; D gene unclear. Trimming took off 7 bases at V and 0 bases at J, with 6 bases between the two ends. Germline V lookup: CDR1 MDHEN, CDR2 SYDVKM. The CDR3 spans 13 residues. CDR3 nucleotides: TGTGCCAGCATAGGGCCGAACACCGGGGAGCTGTTTTTT. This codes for CASIGPNTGELFF.

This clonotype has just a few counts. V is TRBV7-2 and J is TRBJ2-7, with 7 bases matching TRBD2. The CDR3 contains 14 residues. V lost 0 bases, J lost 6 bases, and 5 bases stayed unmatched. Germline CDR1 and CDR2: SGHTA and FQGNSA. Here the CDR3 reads CASSLAGGPGEQYF. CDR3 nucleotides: TGTGCCAGCAGCTTAGCGGGAGGGCCTGGCGAGCAGTACTTC. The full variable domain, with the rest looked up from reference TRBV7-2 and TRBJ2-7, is GAGVSQSPSNKVTEKGKDVELRCDPISGHTALYWYRQSLGQGLEFLIYFQGNSAPDKSGLPSDRFSAERTGGSVSTLTIQRTQQEDSAVYLCASSLAGGPGEQYFGPGTRLTVT.